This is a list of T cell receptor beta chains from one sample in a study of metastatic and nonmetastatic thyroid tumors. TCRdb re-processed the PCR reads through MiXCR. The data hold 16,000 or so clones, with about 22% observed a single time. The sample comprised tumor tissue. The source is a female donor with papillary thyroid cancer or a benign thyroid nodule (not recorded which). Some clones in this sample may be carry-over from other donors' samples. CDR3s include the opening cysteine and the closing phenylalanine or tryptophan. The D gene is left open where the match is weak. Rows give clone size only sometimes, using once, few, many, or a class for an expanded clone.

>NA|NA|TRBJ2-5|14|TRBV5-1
TGCGCCAGCAGCTTGGGGGCAGATCAAGATACCCAATACTTC
CASSLGADQDTQYF
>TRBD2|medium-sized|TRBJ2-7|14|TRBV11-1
TGTGCCAGCAGCTTAAATTTAGCGGGCTACGAGCAGTACTTC
CASSLNLAGYEQYF
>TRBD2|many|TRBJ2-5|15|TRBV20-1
TGCAGTGCTAGATTTAGCGGGAGGGAACAAGAGACCCAGTACTTC
CSARFSGREQETQYF
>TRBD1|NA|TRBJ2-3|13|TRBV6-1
TGTGCCAGCAGTGGGACAGGGGTAAATACGCAGTATTTT
CASSGTGVNTQYF
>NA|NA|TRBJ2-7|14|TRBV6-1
TGTGCCAGCAGGGGAGGAGGCACCTCCTACGAGCAGTACTTC
CASRGGGTSYEQYF
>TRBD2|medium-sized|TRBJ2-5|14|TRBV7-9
TGTGCCAGCAGCCGTGAGCGGGAGTGGTTTCGACAGTACTTC
CASSREREWFRQYF
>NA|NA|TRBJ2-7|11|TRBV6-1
TGTGCCAGCAGCCTAACCTACGAGCAGTACTTC
CASSLTYEQYF
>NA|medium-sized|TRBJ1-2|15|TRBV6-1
TGTGCCAGCAGCCCCACGCTCCATCACCACTATGGCTACACCTTC
CASSPTLHHHYGYTF
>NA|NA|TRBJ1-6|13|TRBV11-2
TGTGCCAGCAGCTTAGGCAGGGTTTCACCCCTCCACTTT
CASSLGRVSPLHF
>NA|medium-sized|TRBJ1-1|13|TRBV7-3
TGTGCCAGCAGCGAGACAGTGAACACTGAAGCTTTCTTT
CASSETVNTEAFF
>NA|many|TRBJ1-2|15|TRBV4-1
TGCGCCAGCAGCCAAGCGGGGGGCCAAAGCTATGGCTACACCTTC
CASSQAGGQSYGYTF
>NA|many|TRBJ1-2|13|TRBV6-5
TGTGCCAGCAGTTACGCGGGAAACTATGGCTACACCTTC
CASSYAGNYGYTF
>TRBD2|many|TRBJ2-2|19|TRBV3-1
TGTGCCAGCAGCCAAGTTCTTATAGCGGGAGGGTCGAACACCGGGGAGCTGTTCTTT
CASSQVLIAGGSNTGELFF
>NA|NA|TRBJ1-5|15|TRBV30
TGTGCCTGGAGTGAGGGGACGGGGTGTAATCAGCCCCAGCATTTT
CAWSEGTGCNQPQHF
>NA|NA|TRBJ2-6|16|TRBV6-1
TGTGCCAGCAGTGATTCCGCTAGCTCTGGGGCCAACGTCCTGACTTTC
CASSDSASSGANVLTF
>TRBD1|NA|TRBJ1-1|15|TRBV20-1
TGCAGTGCTAGAGATATAGGACAGGGGAACACTGAAGCTTTCTTT
CSARDIGQGNTEAFF
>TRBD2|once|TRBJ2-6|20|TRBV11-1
TGTGCCAGCAGCTTATCGACTTGTACTAGCGGATGGTCTGGGGCCAACGTCCTGACTTTC
CASSLSTCTSGWSGANVLTF
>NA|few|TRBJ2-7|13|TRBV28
TGTGCCAGCAGTTCACCCCCCCAAGGTGAGCAGTACTTC
CASSSPPQGEQYF
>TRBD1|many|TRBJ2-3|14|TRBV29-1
TGCAGCGTTGAAAGGACAGGGGTGGCAGATACGCAGTATTTT
CSVERTGVADTQYF
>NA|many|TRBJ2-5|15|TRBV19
TGTGCCAGTAGTGCGACACAGGGTGGGGGTGTGACCCAGTACTTC
CASSATQGGGVTQYF
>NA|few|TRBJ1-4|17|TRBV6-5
TGTGCCAGCAGTTACGGTACTACAGGAACAACTAATGAAAAACTGTTTTTT
CASSYGTTGTTNEKLFF
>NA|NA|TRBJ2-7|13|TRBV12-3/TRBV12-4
TGTGCCAGCAGGCCAGGGGTGGTGGGTGAGCAGTACTTC
CASRPGVVGEQYF
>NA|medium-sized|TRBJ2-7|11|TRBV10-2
TGCGCCAGCAGTGAGGGGTTGGGGCAGTACTTC
CASSEGLGQYF
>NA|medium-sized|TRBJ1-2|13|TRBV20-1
TGCAGTGCTAGAGGAGGTCGTAACTATGGCTACACCTTC
CSARGGRNYGYTF
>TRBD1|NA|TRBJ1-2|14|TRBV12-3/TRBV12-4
TGTGCCAGCACCCTACGGGACAGGAACTATGGCTACACCTTC
CASTLRDRNYGYTF
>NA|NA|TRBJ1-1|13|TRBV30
TGTGCCTGGAGGGAGAAGGGTCGGACTGAAGCTTTCTTT
CAWREKGRTEAFF
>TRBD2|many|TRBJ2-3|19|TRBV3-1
TGTGCCAGCAGCCAAGTATCCAGGGGTAGCGGGAGATTCACAGATACGCAGTATTTT
CASSQVSRGSGRFTDTQYF
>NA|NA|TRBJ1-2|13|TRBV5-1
TGCGCCAGCAGCTTGGATGTGGGGAGAGGCTACACCTTC
CASSLDVGRGYTF
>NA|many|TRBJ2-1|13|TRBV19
TGTGCCAGTACTAGCAGAATAGGCAATGAGCAGTTCTTC
CASTSRIGNEQFF
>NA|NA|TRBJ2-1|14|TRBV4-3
TGCGCCAGCAGCCAAGATTCAGGTAACAATGAGCAGTTCTTC
CASSQDSGNNEQFF
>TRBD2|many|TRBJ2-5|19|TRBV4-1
TGCGCCAGCAGCCACCCGGGACTAGCGGGAGGGCCAAACCAAGAGACCCAGTACTTC
CASSHPGLAGGPNQETQYF
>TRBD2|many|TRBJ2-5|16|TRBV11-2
TGTGCCAGCAGCACAGGAGGACTAGCGGGCCAAGAGACCCAGTACTTC
CASSTGGLAGQETQYF
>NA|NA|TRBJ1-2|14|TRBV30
TGTGCCTGGAGTAGGTCAGTGCCCGGCTATAGCTACACCTTC
CAWSRSVPGYSYTF
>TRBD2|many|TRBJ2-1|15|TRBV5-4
TGTGCCAGCAGCTTGGGCGGGAGGGGGTCCATTGAGCAGTTCTTC
CASSLGGRGSIEQFF
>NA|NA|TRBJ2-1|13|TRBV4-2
TGTGCCAGCAGCCAAGATATTGGGGGAGAGCAGTTCTTC
CASSQDIGGEQFF
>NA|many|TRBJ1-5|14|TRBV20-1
TGCAGTGCTAGGATCGGGGCCTCGTGTCAGCCCCAGCATTTT
CSARIGASCQPQHF
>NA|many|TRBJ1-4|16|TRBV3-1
TGTGCCAGCAGCCAAGATGGGCCAGCAACTAATGAAAAACTGTTTTTT
CASSQDGPATNEKLFF
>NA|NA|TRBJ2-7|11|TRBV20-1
TGCAGTTCTAGGTCCACCTACGAGCAGTACTTC
CSSRSTYEQYF
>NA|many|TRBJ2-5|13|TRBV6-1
TGTGCCAGCAACCGGGACATAAAAGAGACCCAGTACTTC
CASNRDIKETQYF
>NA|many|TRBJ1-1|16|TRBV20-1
TGCAGTGCTATCTCCGACAGGCGGAAGATGAACACTGAAGCTTTCTTT
CSAISDRRKMNTEAFF
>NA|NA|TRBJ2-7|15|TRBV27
TGTGCCAGCAGTTTATCCACCGGAGGGCTCTACGAGCAGTACTTC
CASSLSTGGLYEQYF
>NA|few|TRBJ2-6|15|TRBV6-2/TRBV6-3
TGTGCCAGCACCCCCAGTAGCTCTGGGGCCAACGTCCTGACTTTC
CASTPSSSGANVLTF
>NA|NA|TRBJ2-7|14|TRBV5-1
TGCGCCAGCAGCTTGGCCTACAACTCCTACGAGCAGTACTTC
CASSLAYNSYEQYF
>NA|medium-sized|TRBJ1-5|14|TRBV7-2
TGTGCCAGCAGCTTAGGTGGGGCGCGTCAGCCCCAGCATTTT
CASSLGGARQPQHF
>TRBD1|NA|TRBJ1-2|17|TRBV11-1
TGTGCCAGCAGCTCGGAGTACCCCGGGACAGGGGACTATGGCTACACCTTC
CASSSEYPGTGDYGYTF
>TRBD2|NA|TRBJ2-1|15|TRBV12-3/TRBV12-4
TGTGCCACCACGGGGGAGGTCGGGAGGGCTTATGAGCAATTCTTC
CATTGEVGRAYEQFF
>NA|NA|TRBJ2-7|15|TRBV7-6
TGTGCCAGCAGCTCCGGGTCGGGCGGCTCCTACGAGCAGTACTTC
CASSSGSGGSYEQYF
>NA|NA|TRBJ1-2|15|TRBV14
TGTGCCAGCAGCCCCCACAGGAACTCTAACTATGGCTACACCTTC
CASSPHRNSNYGYTF
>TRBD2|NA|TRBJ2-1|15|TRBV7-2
TGTGCCAGCAGCTTAGCACTAGCGGGATACAATGAGCAGTTCTTC
CASSLALAGYNEQFF
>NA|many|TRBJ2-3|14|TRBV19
TGTGCCAGTAGTTTGCGCTCTAGCACAGATACGCAGTATTTT
CASSLRSSTDTQYF
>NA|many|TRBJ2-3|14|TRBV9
TGTGCCAGCAGCGCTCTCCTGGGGCGGGGTACGCAGTATTTT
CASSALLGRGTQYF
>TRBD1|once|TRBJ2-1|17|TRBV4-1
TGCGCCAGCAGCCAAGACAAACCGGGACAGGGGGTCAATGAGCAGTTCTTC
CASSQDKPGQGVNEQFF
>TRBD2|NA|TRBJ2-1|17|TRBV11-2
TGTGCCAGCAGATGGGGTAACATAGCGGGAGTACGCGATGAGCAGTTCTTC
CASRWGNIAGVRDEQFF
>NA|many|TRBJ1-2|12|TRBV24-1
TGTGCCACCAGTGACGGGATTTATGGCTACACCTTC
CATSDGIYGYTF
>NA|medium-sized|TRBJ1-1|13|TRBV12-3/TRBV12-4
TGTGCCAGCAGTTTAGATGATCAGGGTTTGACTTTCTTT
CASSLDDQGLTFF
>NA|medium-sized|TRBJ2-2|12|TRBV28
TGTGCCAGCTCCATTTTGGACGGGGAGCTGTTTTTT
CASSILDGELFF
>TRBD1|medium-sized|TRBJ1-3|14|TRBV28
TGTGCCAGCTGTGGACAGGGGGCTGGAAACACCATATATTTT
CASCGQGAGNTIYF
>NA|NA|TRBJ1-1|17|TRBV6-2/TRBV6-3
TGTGCCTGCAGAATACGGGAAACGGGGGTATTCGGCACTGAAGCTTTCTTT
CACRIRETGVFGTEAFF
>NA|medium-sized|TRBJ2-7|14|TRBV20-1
TGCAGTGCTAGAGAAGGGGGGAGCTCCTACGAGCAGTACTTC
CSAREGGSSYEQYF